A single T cell receptor beta chain is shown here with its context. The data were produced by immunoSEQ multiplex PCR, yet TCRdb's version contains in-frame clones alone and is incomplete. The data contain over 85,000 clones, roughly 74% of them singletons. Germline V lookup: CDR1 LNHDA, CDR2 SQIVND (reference sequence). The CDR3 runs 15 residues. Trimming cost V 3 bases and J 1 base, with 12 bases left between them. The study treated chemo-refractory metastatic non-small-cell lung cancer patients with focal radiation plus ipilimumab CTLA-4 blockade. The sample comes from a study of radiotherapy plus CTLA-4 blockade in lung cancer.

Sequencing used peripheral blood, obtained from a patient treated with radiotherapy plus ipilimumab. This clonotype was sampled from a human donor with non-small cell lung cancer who had a partial response to radiotherapy plus ipilimumab. Some clones in this sample may be carry-over from other donors' samples. J is TRBJ1-1 and V is TRBV19; perhaps TRBD1 as D (6 bases). This chain's CDR3 is CASSMRTTGNTEAFF. CDR3 bases: TGTGCCAGTAGTATGAGGACGACAGGGAACACTGAAGCTTTCTTT. The whole variable domain, remainder taken from reference TRBV19 and TRBJ1-1, is DGGITQSPKYLFRKEGQNVTLSCEQNLNHDAMYWYRQDPGQGLRLIYYSQIVNDFQKGDIAEGYSVSREKKESFPLTVTSAQKNPTAFYLCASSMRTTGNTEAFFGQGTRLTVV.